The entry that follows covers one T cell receptor (beta chain) sequence. Its cognate antigen is unknown. This record belongs to a study of yellow fever vaccine responses in identical twins. Findings and caveats of the study: Twin vaccine T cell responses reportedly seemed partly convergent, partly personalized.

Trimming removed 3 bases from V and 0 bases from J, with 6 bases in between. The CDR3 sequence is 14 residues long. Germline CDR1 is SNHLY and CDR2 is FYNNEI. TCRdb itself ran the RT-PCR reads through MiXCR, one entry per CDR3 protein. The sample includes about 8,700 distinct CDR3 sequences, over 70% of them seen just once. The clonotype was recovered from a woman in her late teens or twenties who received the yellow fever vaccine. Sequences were derived from T cells from blood (PBMCs), unsorted or a sorted subset (not recorded which), sampled before or after yellow fever vaccination (not recorded which). This chain joins TRBV2 and TRBJ1-5; unclear D gene. The CDR3 sequence: CASSEAFSNQPQHF. In nucleotides, the CDR3 is TGTGCCAGCAGTGAGGCATTTAGCAATCAGCCCCAGCATTTT. Drawing the rest from reference TRBV2 and TRBJ1-5, the complete variable domain is EPEVTQTPSHQVTQMGQEVILRCVPISNHLYFYWYRQILGQKVEFLVSFYNNEISEKSEIFDDQFSVERPDGSNFTLKIRSTKLEDSAMYFCASSEAFSNQPQHFGDGTRLSIL.